This TCR beta chain was identified in a study of T cell repertoires in cytomegalovirus infection. Study-level background: Carrying CMV and the relevant HLA type showed in public TCR beta signatures.

Study-level findings and limits: Predominance within the ex vivo response was attributable to HLA-C-restricted CMV-specific TCR beta clonotypes. CMV carriers having the relevant HLA were flagged by cumulative public TCR beta family frequency.

Comments on this clonotype: No antigen is known for it.

TCRdb re-called the reads with MiXCR, one entry per CDR3 protein. The top ten clones hold about 1.5% of a sample with under 250,000 distinct CDR3 sequences, about 12% of them seen once. Sequenced material: PBMCs. The TCR originated in a human donor in good health (CMV status not recorded). Some clones in this sample may be carry-over from other donors' samples.

Written as DNA, the CDR3 is TGTGCCAGCTCACCAGGTGTCCCTACGCTTAATGAAAAACTGTTTTTT. It is translated as CASSPGVPTLNEKLFF. The chain joins TRBV18 to TRBJ1-4; D unclear. The germline CDR1 and CDR2 sequences are KGHSH and LQKENI. The CDR3 loop spans 16 amino acids. Between the trimmed V and J ends, which lost 2 bases and 4 bases, there was a span of 14 bases.